The following is a T cell receptor (beta chain) sequence with its context. Repertoires were generated with immunoSEQ multiplex PCR, while TCRdb's copy carries only in-frame clones and drops some. The sample shows roughly 120,000 clones, about 80% of them seen only once. The data derive from a study of blood T cell repertoires in COVID-19. Between the trimmed V and J ends, which lost 3 bases and 2 bases, there was a span of 8 bases. The CDR3 runs to 13 residues. The specimen was peripheral blood. The clonotype comes from a woman in her forties or fifties with acute or convalescent COVID-19. The chain couples TRBV12-3 or TRBV12-4 to TRBJ2-7; TRBD2 might be the D (5 bases). In DNA, the CDR3 is TGTGCCAGCAGTTTGAGGGAGCCCTACGAGCAGTACTTC. This encodes CASSLREPYEQYF.